The clone carrying this T cell receptor (beta chain) showed up many times. Its antigen is as yet unknown. This entry is derived from a study of CD8 T cells in ankylosing spondylitis. TCRdb itself ran the 5' RACE reads through MiXCR, one entry per CDR3 protein. Counted here are 200,000 to 300,000 distinct CDR3 sequences, 10% to 13% occurring once; the ten biggest clones make up about 3%. Germline V gene lookup returns CDR1 DFQATT and CDR2 SNEGSKA (reference sequence). V lost 5 bases, J lost 8 bases, and 7 bases stayed unmatched. The CDR3 is made up of 14 amino acids. Findings and caveats of the study: A motif in TCR beta, a set of eight highly homologous variants, appeared characteristic of ankylosing spondylitis blood. Disease-linked clones were reportedly significantly enriched in matched ankylosing spondylitis synovial fluid. In reactive arthritis synovial fluid and blood, some motif variants had been reported before. Relatively rare in peripheral blood, disease-linked clones were also CD8+.

The sequencing input was blood, either unsorted or a sorted T cell fraction (not recorded which). The TCR sequence derives from a male donor with ankylosing spondylitis or in good health (not recorded which). The V call is TRBV20-1, the J call TRBJ1-6; the match to TRBD1 covers 9 bases. DNA for the CDR3: TGCAGTGCTCGGACAGGGGCGGCGGATTCACCCCTCCACTTT. This sequence encodes CSARTGAADSPLHF.